This TCR beta chain was recorded in a study of T-cell reconstitution after alpha-beta-depleted transplantation in children. Study outcomes and limitations: Several hundred graft clones that had expanded were reportedly the source of alpha-beta T cells about two months after transplant.

The germline CDR1 and CDR2 sequences are MNHNY and SVGAGI (reference sequence). V was shortened by 9 bases and J by 1 base, with 12 bases between the two germline ends. The CDR3 runs 13 residues. Using unique molecular identifiers, the investigators prepared the TCRbeta library. MiXCR, applied by TCRdb to the PCR reads, yields one record per CDR3 protein. The data show around 670,000 distinct CDR3 sequences, with about an eighth seen just once and around 0.76% held by the top ten. This clonotype was counted between two and nine times. Antigen unknown. This clonotype originated in a girl between 2 and 10 years old with congenital amegakaryocytic thrombocytopenia, due to receive a stem cell transplant. Sequenced here: PBMCs, sampled before TCRalphabeta/CD19-depleted stem cell transplant. The V and J genes are TRBV6-6 and TRBJ1-1; D perhaps matches TRBD1 (6 bases). CDR3 sequence reads: CASKVGANTEAFF. In DNA, the CDR3 is TGTGCCAGTAAAGTGGGGGCGAACACTGAAGCTTTCTTT.